The clone carrying this T cell receptor (beta chain) showed up just once. As yet, its antigen is unknown. This specimen belongs to a study of cytomegalovirus exposure and HLA in healthy donors. Study-wide background: The Caucasian-associated ancestry cluster held 80% to 90% of roughly 400 genotyped donors. Overall study results and limits: Most of the TCR beta V segments (in an earlier analysis) were productive either about 90% or about 30% of the time. Versus the roughly 700-donor mean, an Asian-associated ancestry cluster reportedly showed fewer N-insertions in a later analysis. Among the sequence variants, a highly shared cluster was likely an artifact of sequencing.

PCR used 60 Vbeta primers and 13 Jbeta primers. Some clones are missing from TCRdb's copy, which holds only in-frame ones; the method was immunoSEQ multiplex PCR. The data contain some 140,000 clones, almost 80% of them singletons. The V gene end was trimmed by 7 bases and the J gene end by 5 bases; junction bases not matched to a gene: 5. The CDR3 has 12 residues. Germline V lookup: CDR1 SGDLS, CDR2 YYNGEE. The receptor was derived from a man aged 18 to 30 in good health and CMV-seronegative. Input material: PBMCs. The chain links TRBV9 to TRBJ2-7; 8 bases map to TRBD1. CDR3 residues: CASGQGGDEQYF. DNA of the CDR3: TGTGCCAGCGGACAGGGTGGCGACGAGCAGTACTTC.